Below, 24 T cell receptor beta chains from the same sample are listed, as sequenced in a study of cytotoxic CD8 clonotypes in ibrutinib-treated CLL. Profiled with immunoSEQ multiplex PCR; TCRdb holds only in-frame clones, not every one. The profile shows approximately 90,000 clones, around 77% of them singletons. Sequencing was performed on PBMCs, taken after 24 months of ibrutinib treatment. These receptors all stem from a human donor with chronic lymphocytic leukemia.

This chain uses TRBV27 with TRBJ1-4, with D uncertain. The length of the CDR3 is 12 residues. The germline V and J ends were trimmed by 6 bases and 7 bases, with 9 bases remaining between them. Germline values: CDR1 MNHEY, CDR2 SMNVEV (reference sequence). CDR3 residues: CASSIAGEKLFF. Here the CDR3 DNA reads TGTGCCAGCAGCATTGCGGGTGAAAAACTGTTTTTT.

The chain combines TRBV19 with TRBJ2-1; 8 bases fit TRBD1. The CDR3 sequence is 14 residues long. Germline CDR1 reads LNHDA; CDR2 reads SQIVND (reference sequence). V gave up 5 bases and J gave up 5 bases; unmatched junction bases: 5. CDR3 in amino acids: CASSLWTGNNEQFF. In DNA form, the CDR3 reads TGTGCCAGTAGTCTATGGACAGGGAACAATGAGCAGTTCTTC.

The rearrangement uses TRBV4-1 and TRBJ1-3, with D tentatively TRBD1 (6 bases). In germline, CDR1 is MGHRA, CDR2 YSYEKL. The V end was cut by 1 base, the J end by 0 bases, with 13 bases between. CDR3 length: 17 residues. The CDR3 DNA sequence: TGCGCCAGCAGCCAAGGCCGGGCGGGGGCCTCTGGAAACACCATATATTTT. This translates into CASSQGRAGASGNTIYF.

J is TRBJ1-1 and V is TRBV18; D perhaps matches TRBD1 (5 bases). The CDR3 spans 13 residues. Trimming removed 3 bases from V and 7 bases from J, with 12 bases in between. From germline, CDR1 is KGHSH and CDR2 LQKENI. CDR3 DNA sequence: TGTGCCAGCTCACCGACTGGACACATTGAAGCTTTCTTT. It translates to CASSPTGHIEAFF.

The V call is TRBV2, the J call TRBJ2-7; 7 bases map to TRBD2. The V segment lost 7 bases and the J segment 5 bases; nucleotides outside the gene matches: 14. The CDR3 spans 15 residues. In germline, CDR1 is SNHLY, CDR2 FYNNEI. The CDR3 is CASTLRGGSRNEQYF. CDR3 bases: TGTGCCAGCACCCTCCGGGGCGGGAGCAGGAACGAGCAGTACTTC.

This clone was recorded only once. A read error may produce the germline difference seen at one junction end. The chain joins TRBV27 to TRBJ2-3, with 15 bases fitting TRBD2. The germline CDR1 and CDR2 sequences are MNHEY and SMNVEV (reference sequence). The CDR3 totals 19 residues. The CDR3: CASSLFTGTSGGSTDTQYF. Written as DNA, the CDR3 is TGTGCCAGCAGCTTATTCACCGGGACTAGCGGGGGGAGCACAGATACGCAGTATTTT.

The rearrangement joins TRBV28 to TRBJ2-1, with D tentatively TRBD2 (5 bases). The V and J ends lost 6 bases and 7 bases respectively, with 10 bases between them. Germline assignment: CDR1 MDHEN and CDR2 SYDVKM. CDR3 size: 12 residues. CDR3 protein: CASSQWENEQFF. The CDR3 DNA reads as TGTGCCAGCAGCCAGTGGGAGAATGAGCAGTTCTTC.

The rearrangement links TRBV5-1 to TRBJ2-7; 9 bases line up with TRBD1. The CDR3 length is 15 residues. V gave up 2 bases and J gave up 3 bases; unmatched junction bases: 6. Per the germline V gene, CDR1 is SGHRS and CDR2 is YFSETQ. CDR3: CASSFAETGGYEQYF. The CDR3 DNA reads as TGCGCCAGCAGCTTCGCGGAGACAGGGGGCTACGAGCAGTACTTC.

V usage is TRBV5-4 and J usage is TRBJ2-3; TRBD1 agrees at 8 bases. V was clipped by 2 bases and J by 2 bases; unmatched bases: 7. Looked up from germline, CDR1 is SGHNT and CDR2 is YYREEE (reference sequence). This CDR3 spans 16 amino acids. The CDR3 protein is CASSLAVGQVTDTQYF. The CDR3 DNA follows: TGTGCCAGCAGCTTAGCGGTGGGACAGGTCACAGATACGCAGTATTTT.

The chain employs TRBV18 and TRBJ1-4; TRBD1 matches 10 bases. The germline V gene has CDR1 KGHSH and CDR2 LQKENI. This CDR3 has 17 amino acids. V lost 3 bases and J lost 0; bases outside the gene matches: 4. Here the CDR3 reads CASSPGQGYSTNEKLFF. CDR3 coding DNA: TGTGCCAGCTCACCGGGACAGGGGTACTCAACTAATGAAAAACTGTTTTTT.

In this sample, this clone turned up a few times. The V call is TRBV28, the J call TRBJ1-2; D unresolved. The germline V and J ends were trimmed by 6 bases and 5 bases, with 13 bases remaining between them. The CDR3 is 13 residues long. CDR1 and CDR2 from the germline V gene are MDHEN and SYDVKM. DNA for the CDR3: TGTGCCAGCAGCCTCCCGGAGGGTTATGGCTACACCTTC. Protein: CASSLPEGYGYTF.

The chain is built from TRBV28 and TRBJ2-5, with 12 nucleotides matching TRBD1. This CDR3 has 17 amino acids. With V trimmed by 4 bases and J by 5 bases, 11 bases remained unmatched. Germline CDR1 MDHEN, CDR2 SYDVKM. The CDR3 spells CASSSAAGQGARETQYF. The DNA of the CDR3 is TGTGCCAGCAGTTCGGCCGCGGGACAGGGGGCGAGGGAGACCCAGTACTTC.

The V call is TRBV10-3, the J call TRBJ2-5; D remains unclear. The CDR3 is made up of 12 amino acids. Trimming pared 3 bases from V and 4 bases from J, leaving 6 bases between. The germline V gene has CDR1 ENHRY and CDR2 SYGVKD. CDR3 DNA: TGTGCCATCAGTGATGGCAGAGAGACCCAGTACTTC. Translating gives CAISDGRETQYF.

The chain couples TRBV7-9 to TRBJ2-2; D remains ambiguous. Germline V gene lookup returns CDR1 SEHNR and CDR2 FQNEAQ (reference sequence). The V and J ends lost 0 bases and 6 bases respectively, with 5 bases between them. This CDR3 comprises 13 residues. CDR3 loop: CASSLALPGELFF. For the CDR3, the DNA is TGTGCCAGCAGCTTAGCGCTTCCCGGGGAGCTGTTTTTT.

V usage is TRBV5-1 and J usage is TRBJ2-7; TRBD1 agrees at 9 bases. V shed 3 bases, J shed 1 base, and the junction held 14 bases outside the gene matches. Germline assignment: CDR1 SGHRS and CDR2 YFSETQ. This CDR3 region has 18 residues. DNA for the CDR3: TGCGCCAGCAGCTCAACTCCGACAGGGGGATTCAAATCCTACGAGCAGTACTTC. Amino acid sequence: CASSSTPTGGFKSYEQYF. The full variable domain, its missing parts supplied by reference TRBV5-1 and TRBJ2-7, is KAGVTQTPRYLIKTRGQQVTLSCSPISGHRSVSWYQQTPGQGLQFLFEYFSETQRNKGNFPGRFSGRQFSNSRSEMNVSTLELGDSALYLCASSSTPTGGFKSYEQYFGPGTRLTVT.

The chain links TRBV6-1 to TRBJ1-5; 8 bases line up with TRBD1. This CDR3 spans 13 amino acids. Germline trimming cut 6 bases from V and 6 bases from J; bases unmatched to any gene: 4. The germline CDR1 and CDR2 sequences are MNHNS and SASEGT. The CDR3 nucleotides read TGTGCCAGCAGATCAGGGGGCAGTCAGCCCCAGCATTTT. It encodes CASRSGGSQPQHF.

The rearrangement joins TRBV4-1 to TRBJ2-1, with 7 positions matching TRBD2. The V segment lost 4 bases and the J segment 6 bases; nucleotides outside the gene matches: 15. Germline values: CDR1 MGHRA, CDR2 YSYEKL. This CDR3 is built from 17 residues. The CDR3 reads CASSPHVPRERVNEQFF. CDR3 nucleotides: TGCGCCAGCAGCCCCCACGTACCGCGGGAGAGAGTCAATGAGCAGTTCTTC.

This chain's CDR3 is CASSLFAGGPVDTQYF. The CDR3 DNA sequence: TGTGCCAGCAGCTTGTTCGCGGGAGGGCCCGTAGATACGCAGTATTTT. This rearrangement joins TRBV5-6 to TRBJ2-3, with TRBD2 matching over 9 bases. V shed 1 base and J 5 bases; nucleotides not matched to a gene: 8. CDR1 is SGHDT, CDR2 YYEEEE, per germline. This CDR3 comprises 16 residues.

The chain is built from TRBV6-5 and TRBJ2-5, with 14 bases that match TRBD2. The CDR3 extends over 15 amino acids. V lost 5 bases to trimming and J lost 5 bases; unmatched junction nucleotides: 4. Per the germline V gene, CDR1 is MNHEY and CDR2 is SVGAGI. The CDR3 is CASSRGLAGVETQYF. In DNA, the CDR3 is TGTGCCAGCAGTCGGGGACTAGCGGGAGTGGAGACCCAGTACTTC.

This chain joins TRBV19 and TRBJ2-1; D is perhaps TRBD2 (5 bases). Germline V gene data show CDR1 as LNHDA and CDR2 as SQIVND (reference sequence). The V gene lost 1 base and the J gene lost 5 bases, with 12 bases spanning the gap. The CDR3 covers 15 residues. Written as DNA, the CDR3 is TGTGCCAGTAGTATAGCGAGGGATCGGCACAATGAGCAGTTCTTC. It codes for CASSIARDRHNEQFF.

J is TRBJ1-2 and V is TRBV7-2; D gene uncertain. The CDR3 runs to 14 residues. Trimming took 3 bases from V and 2 from J, leaving 10 bases between them. Germline-derived CDR1 and CDR2 are SGHTA and FQGNSA. CDR3 amino acids: CASSLRTDNYGYTF. The CDR3 DNA reads as TGTGCCAGCAGCTTGCGGACGGACAACTATGGCTACACCTTC. Combining the CDR3 with reference TRBV7-2 and TRBJ1-2 gives the whole variable domain GAGVSQSPSNKVTEKGKDVELRCDPISGHTALYWYRQSLGQGLEFLIYFQGNSAPDKSGLPSDRFSAERTGGSVSTLTIQRTQQEDSAVYLCASSLRTDNYGYTFGSGTRLTVV.

This chain uses TRBV7-9 with TRBJ2-5; D not certain. CDR3 length equals 13 residues. The germline V gene has CDR1 SEHNR and CDR2 FQNEAQ (reference sequence). Trimming pared 2 bases from V and 1 base from J, leaving 5 bases between. CDR3 region: CASSLSPQETQYF. The CDR3 coding sequence is TGTGCCAGCAGCTTATCTCCCCAAGAGACCCAGTACTTC.

The rearrangement joins TRBV10-3 to TRBJ1-1; D is possibly TRBD1 (5 bases). The CDR3 consists of 13 residues. Trimming shortened V by 7 bases and J by 2 bases, and 11 bases separated the two germline ends. Looked up from germline, CDR1 is ENHRY and CDR2 is SYGVKD. As DNA, the CDR3 is TGTGCCATCACCCGGGGCCCTAACACTGAAGCTTTCTTT. Translation gives CAITRGPNTEAFF.

This clone was seen once. The J gene is TRBJ1-5, the V gene TRBV18; a possible D gene is TRBD1 (5 bases). With 1 base removed from V and 3 bases from J, the gap between germline ends came to 13 bases. Germline V gene lookup returns CDR1 KGHSH and CDR2 LQKENI. The CDR3 spans 16 residues. CDR3 coding DNA: TGTGCCAGCTCACCACAGGCACGGGGGATCAATCAGCCCCAGCATTTT. Amino acids: CASSPQARGINQPQHF.